This entry lists 29 T cell receptor beta chains sequenced from one sample in a study of cytomegalovirus exposure and HLA in healthy donors. In the PCR, 60 Vbeta and 13 Jbeta primers were used. Data came from immunoSEQ multiplex PCR; TCRdb stores just in-frame clones and leaves some out. Among about 68,000 clones, 81% were seen once, and the ten largest hold about 6.5%. The specimen was PBMCs. These receptor sequences come from a human donor in good health.

The chain recombines TRBV19 with TRBJ1-1, with 8 bases aligning to TRBD1. The CDR3 runs to 18 residues. The trim removed 3 bases at V and 0 bases at J, leaving 12 bases unmatched. CDR1 is LNHDA, CDR2 SQIVND, per germline (reference sequence). Written as DNA, the CDR3 is TGTGCCAGTAGTATGGTTGGGGTCCTGGGACAGGTGAACACTGAAGCTTTCTTT. Translating gives CASSMVGVLGQVNTEAFF.

V and J are TRBV14 and TRBJ2-4, with 8 bases aligning to TRBD2. Germline lookup yields CDR1 SGHDN and CDR2 FVKESK. The CDR3 is made up of 16 amino acids. The J segment lost 3 bases and the V segment lost 0 bases, leaving 4 bases of the junction unmatched. The CDR3 here is CASSQDVGGGKNIQYF. The CDR3 DNA sequence: TGTGCCAGCAGCCAAGATGTCGGGGGGGGCAAAAACATTCAGTACTTC.

The V and J genes are TRBV2 and TRBJ1-2, with 9 positions matching TRBD1. The CDR3 has 15 amino acids. J was trimmed by 3 bases and V by 7 bases; bases with no gene match: 9. Germline CDR1 is SNHLY and CDR2 is FYNNEI. As DNA, the CDR3 is TGTGCCAGCACTCTGGGACAGGGAGGTGACTATGGCTACACCTTC. Translating it yields CASTLGQGGDYGYTF.

The rearrangement uses TRBV5-1 and TRBJ2-7; 10 bases line up with TRBD1. The V gene's germline CDR1 is SGHRS and CDR2 YFSETQ. The CDR3 totals 15 residues. The ends lost 0 bases at V and 7 bases at J; junction bases unmatched: 7. The CDR3 nucleotides are TGCGCCAGCAGCTTGGTCCGACAGGGGGCGGATGAGCAGTACTTC. Its protein is CASSLVRQGADEQYF. Variable domain in full (rest from reference TRBV5-1 and TRBJ2-7): KAGVTQTPRYLIKTRGQQVTLSCSPISGHRSVSWYQQTPGQGLQFLFEYFSETQRNKGNFPGRFSGRQFSNSRSEMNVSTLELGDSALYLCASSLVRQGADEQYFGPGTRLTVT.

The chain joins TRBV5-1 to TRBJ2-5; 13 bases are a match to TRBD2. This CDR3 comprises 15 residues. Germline CDR1 reads SGHRS; CDR2 reads YFSETQ. After removal of 3 bases from V and 5 bases from J, the junction contained 4 bases not matched to a gene. For the CDR3, the DNA is TGCGCCAGCAGCTCCGCGACTAGCGGGGGGGAGACCCAGTACTTC. Its translation is CASSSATSGGETQYF.

The rearrangement links TRBV5-1 to TRBJ2-3; 10 nucleotides line up with TRBD2. This CDR3 spans 16 amino acids. V shed 0 bases, J shed 5 bases, and the junction held 6 bases outside the gene matches. Germline CDR1 reads SGHRS; CDR2 reads YFSETQ. CDR3 DNA sequence: TGCGCCAGCAGCTTGGTTAGCGGGGGGCCCCAAGATACGCAGTATTTT. It is translated as CASSLVSGGPQDTQYF.

In the case of this clone: Other DNA sequences in the same sample also yield this CDR3. V is TRBV5-1 and J is TRBJ2-7; 9 nucleotides agree with TRBD2. The ends lost 0 bases at V and 3 bases at J; junction bases unmatched: 7. The CDR3 covers 16 residues. Germline V gene data show CDR1 as SGHRS and CDR2 as YFSETQ. CDR3 sequence (DNA): TGCGCCAGCAGCTTGGATAAGCGGGGGGTAAACTACGAGCAGTACTTC. Protein product: CASSLDKRGVNYEQYF.

The rearrangement joins TRBV7-3 to TRBJ2-3; D is uncertain. Germline-derived CDR1 and CDR2 are SGHTA and FQGTGA. The CDR3 contains 13 residues. Trimming left V 3 bases short and J 1 base short, with 5 bases between. The CDR3 here is CASSFTGTDTQYF. The DNA for the CDR3 is TGTGCCAGCAGCTTCACAGGCACAGATACGCAGTATTTT.

The chain employs TRBV28 and TRBJ1-2; 9 positions match TRBD1. The trim removed 7 bases at V and 8 bases at J, leaving 14 bases unmatched. The V gene's germline CDR1 is MDHEN and CDR2 SYDVKM. This CDR3 is 15 amino acids long. The CDR3 protein is CASNTGQGRFYGYTF. The DNA of the CDR3 is TGTGCCAGCAACACCGGACAGGGGCGATTCTACGGCTACACCTTC.

J is TRBJ1-6 and V is TRBV5-8; no clear D gene. Trimming took 7 bases from V and 7 from J, leaving 15 bases between them. CDR1 and CDR2 (germline): SGHTS, YDEGEE. CDR3 length: 14 amino acids. CDR3 sequence: CASPKFGLNSPLHF. DNA of the CDR3: TGTGCCAGCCCAAAGTTTGGACTCAATTCACCCCTCCACTTT.

V gene TRBV10-3 combines with J gene TRBJ2-3; 7 bases align to TRBD2. CDR1 is ENHRY and CDR2 is SYGVKD in the germline V gene. V shed 4 bases, J shed 4 bases, and the junction held 8 bases outside the gene matches. This CDR3 has 15 amino acids. The CDR3 region has the DNA TGTGCCATCAGTGTTGAGCGGGGCCGGGCAGATACGCAGTATTTT. This encodes CAISVERGRADTQYF.

The chain has TRBV19 and TRBJ2-4, with 14 bases matching TRBD2. CDR3 length: 19 amino acids. The junction had 10 bases not matched to a gene; V was cut back by 6 bases and J by 0 bases. Germline lookup yields CDR1 LNHDA and CDR2 SQIVND (reference sequence). CDR3 sequence: CASSRTSGGWSGAKNIQYF. Written as DNA, the CDR3 is TGTGCCAGTAGCCGGACTAGCGGGGGGTGGTCAGGAGCCAAAAACATTCAGTACTTC.

The chain joins TRBV15 to TRBJ2-5; 11 bases match TRBD2. Germline values: CDR1 LNHNV, CDR2 YYDKDF (reference sequence). V shed 1 base and J 5 bases; nucleotides not matched to a gene: 9. This CDR3 comprises 17 residues. The CDR3 nucleotides are TGTGCCACCAGCAGAGGGGGGGCTAGCGGGGGGAGCGAGACCCAGTACTTC. Its protein product is CATSRGGASGGSETQYF.

This clone appeared a single time. The V and J genes are TRBV18 and TRBJ1-6, with unresolved D. The CDR3 consists of 16 residues. The germline V and J ends were trimmed by 3 bases and 7 bases, with 16 bases remaining between them. In germline, CDR1 is KGHSH, CDR2 LQKENI. CDR3 amino acids: CASSPGLSPGNSPLHF. CDR3 bases: TGTGCCAGCTCACCGGGCTTAAGTCCTGGGAATTCACCCCTCCACTTT.

The rearrangement links TRBV5-4 to TRBJ2-3; 13 nucleotides agree with TRBD2. The J segment lost 0 bases and the V segment lost 3 bases, leaving 4 bases of the junction unmatched. CDR1 SGHNT and CDR2 YYREEE come from the germline V gene (reference sequence). This CDR3 region has 17 residues. CDR3 in DNA: TGTGCCAGCAGCTCCCCGGGACTAGCGGGGAGCACAGATACGCAGTATTTT. Protein product: CASSSPGLAGSTDTQYF.

V is TRBV28 and J is TRBJ2-1; 9 bases match TRBD1. The CDR3 extends over 15 amino acids. Trimming cost V 6 bases and J 6 bases; bases outside gene matches: 9. CDR1 is MDHEN and CDR2 is SYDVKM in the germline V gene. CDR3 sequence reads: CASRPTGGPSNEQFF. The CDR3, as DNA: TGTGCCAGCAGGCCGACAGGGGGTCCTTCCAATGAGCAGTTCTTC.

J is TRBJ2-2 and V is TRBV5-1, with 12 nucleotides matching TRBD2. The CDR3 extends over 16 amino acids. Trimming cost V 3 bases and J 4 bases; bases outside gene matches: 4. Germline CDR1 and CDR2: SGHRS and YFSETQ. CDR3 coding DNA: TGCGCCAGCAGCTCCTCTAGCGGGGGGGCCACCGGGGAGCTGTTTTTT. This translates into CASSSSSGGATGELFF.

Note on this clone: At one end, the junction sequence differs from germline, possibly due to a read error. This chain links TRBV5-4 with TRBJ2-7; TRBD2 agrees at 7 bases. The CDR3 has 14 amino acids. Germline CDR1 and CDR2: SGHNT and YYREEE (reference sequence). CDR3 in DNA: TGTGCCAGCACCATTTCGAGCGGGACCTACGGGCAGTACTTC. As protein: CASTISSGTYGQYF.

The V call is TRBV11-1, the J call TRBJ2-2; TRBD1 matches at 8 bases. The CDR3 runs 14 residues. Per germline, CDR1 SGHAT and CDR2 FQDESV (reference sequence). Unmatched junction bases numbered 1, after V lost 1 base and J lost 6 bases. The CDR3 spells CASSLVTGAGELFF. The CDR3 DNA sequence: TGTGCCAGCAGCTTAGTGACAGGGGCCGGGGAGCTGTTTTTT.

The chain is built from TRBV5-1 and TRBJ2-2; D might be TRBD1 (5 bases). V lost 0 bases to trimming and J lost 4 bases, with 10 bases between them. CDR1 SGHRS and CDR2 YFSETQ come from the germline V gene. The CDR3 extends over 15 amino acids. CDR3 residues: CASSLGGVGTGELFF. CDR3 coding DNA: TGCGCCAGCAGCTTGGGGGGCGTCGGCACCGGGGAGCTGTTTTTT.

The V gene is TRBV19, the J gene TRBJ2-3; TRBD1 might be the D (6 bases). The CDR3 has 16 residues. Germline CDR1 LNHDA, CDR2 SQIVND (reference sequence). The germline V and J ends were trimmed by 4 bases and 8 bases, with 22 bases remaining between them. The CDR3 reads CASSTTGSSNPLTQYF. CDR3 sequence (DNA): TGTGCCAGTAGTACGACAGGATCCTCTAACCCCCTTACGCAGTATTTT.

A remark on this clone: Germline and junction disagree at one end, which may indicate a read error. This rearrangement joins TRBV7-8 to TRBJ2-3; 9 bases agree with TRBD2. This CDR3 comprises 19 residues. In germline, CDR1 is SGHVS, CDR2 FQNEAQ. For the CDR3, the DNA is TGTGCCAGCAGCCCGACCTTTGGGGGCGGGGGGGCCCTTAGAGATCCGCAGTATTTT. This sequence encodes CASSPTFGGGGALRDPQYF. Combining the CDR3 with reference TRBV7-8 and TRBJ2-3 gives the whole variable domain GAGVSQSPRYKVAKRGQDVALRCDPISGHVSLFWYQQALGQGPEFLTYFQNEAQLDKSGLPSDRFFAERPEGSVSTLKIQRTQQEDSAVYLCASSPTFGGGGALRDPQYFGPGTRLTVL.

This clone occurred a few times. The gene calls are TRBV6-5 and TRBJ2-2; maybe TRBD2 (5 bases). V lost 4 bases, J lost 5 bases, and 11 bases lay in between. The CDR3 runs to 14 residues. In germline, CDR1 is MNHEY, CDR2 SVGAGI. As DNA, the CDR3 is TGTGCCAGCAGTTCCCGGGAAGGAACCGGGGAGCTGTTTTTT. Its translation is CASSSREGTGELFF.

The rearrangement links TRBV7-3 to TRBJ1-1; 7 bases line up with TRBD1. From germline, CDR1 is SGHTA and CDR2 FQGTGA. With V trimmed by 5 bases and J by 4 bases, 16 bases remained unmatched. This CDR3 has 17 residues. CDR3 bases: TGTGCCAGCAGCCTTGCCCCAGGACAGGCCAGCGGCACTGAAGCTTTCTTT. Amino acids: CASSLAPGQASGTEAFF.

The CDR3 reads CASSDLRVIGAFF. CDR3 in DNA: TGTGCCAGCAGTGACCTCAGGGTAATTGGAGCTTTCTTT. This chain connects TRBV21-1 to TRBJ1-1; the table's D call of TRBD1 was not tested on the DNA. TRBV21-1 is assigned pseudogene status. This CDR3 region has 13 residues.

V and J are TRBV6-1 and TRBJ2-3; 7 nucleotides line up with TRBD2. V dropped 6 bases and J dropped 6; count of bases not matched to a gene: 3. The CDR3 runs to 12 residues. Germline-derived CDR1 and CDR2 are MNHNS and SASEGT. DNA of the CDR3: TGTGCCAGCAGAACAGCGGGGGATACGCAGTATTTT. It encodes CASRTAGDTQYF.

This clone was seen only once. The genes are TRBV11-2 and TRBJ1-5, with TRBD1 identical over 9 bases. The CDR3 runs to 15 residues. The germline CDR1 and CDR2 sequences are SGHAT and FQNNGV. After removal of 5 bases from V and 2 bases from J, the junction contained 4 bases not matched to a gene. The CDR3 sequence: CASSRTGEGNQPQHF. CDR3 nucleotides: TGTGCCAGCAGCCGGACAGGGGAGGGCAATCAGCCCCAGCATTTT.

The chain joins TRBV28 to TRBJ2-1; 10 positions agree with TRBD2. Germline-derived CDR1 and CDR2 are MDHEN and SYDVKM. This CDR3 is 17 amino acids long. The V and J ends lost 5 bases and 4 bases, in that order; junction bases with no gene match: 11. The DNA of the CDR3 is TGTGCCAGCAGTACACTACGACTAGCGGGTGATTACAATGAGCAGTTCTTC. Translation: CASSTLRLAGDYNEQFF.

J is TRBJ2-7 and V is TRBV18; 16 bases line up with TRBD2. Germline V CDR1 and CDR2: KGHSH, LQKENI. This CDR3 region has 18 residues. The junction had 8 bases not matched to a gene; V was cut back by 6 bases and J by 0 bases. CDR3 residues: CASSLGLAGGPGSYEQYF. The DNA of the CDR3 is TGTGCCAGCTCCTTGGGACTAGCGGGGGGGCCAGGCTCCTACGAGCAGTACTTC.